This T cell receptor beta chain stems from a study of control samples from healthy donors and cancer patients. There are 17 residues in the CDR3. Germline loops: CDR1 LGHNT, CDR2 FRNRAP. V gave up 1 base and J gave up 0 bases, with 12 bases separating them. The assay was immunoSEQ multiplex PCR, and TCRdb's table has in-frame clones only and misses some. This sample has around 94,000 clones, with roughly nine tenths found just once. Sequencing was performed on blood. The source of this sequence is a woman in her forties or fifties in good health. The rearrangement joins TRBV12-5 to TRBJ1-4, with D unresolved. The CDR3 sequence is CASGLDNPVSTNEKLFF. CDR3 bases: TGTGCTAGTGGTTTGGATAACCCCGTTTCAACTAATGAAAAACTGTTTTTT.